This T cell receptor beta chain was captured by sequencing in a study of blood T cell repertoires in COVID-19. Turning to the study itself: From the United States, Italy and Spain came samples of acute and convalescent COVID-19.

In the authors' methods: Using reference gene primer amplification, nucleated cell counts were estimated. The assay was immunoSEQ multiplex PCR, and TCRdb's table has in-frame clones only and misses some. V and J calls plus clone size are reproduced from that table; the DNA served to infer D and trimming. This sample has fewer than 90,000 clones; 86% occur once, and the top ten carry about 15%. Sequencing input: peripheral blood. This receptor was obtained from a man aged 80 or over in a cohort sampled during active COVID-19.

Here the CDR3 reads CASSLGGTGQETQYF. DNA of the CDR3: TGCGCCAGCAGCTTGGGTGGGACAGGCCAAGAGACCCAGTACTTC. This sequence joins TRBV5-1 and TRBJ2-5, with 8 bases identical to TRBD1. The germline V gene encodes CDR1 SGHRS and CDR2 YFSETQ. V was pared by 0 bases and J by 1 base, with 2 bases of the junction left unmatched. The CDR3 consists of 15 residues.